The rows below give T cell receptor beta chains drawn from one sample of a study of identical twins. TCRdb ran MiXCR on the 5' RACE reads and lists one entry per CDR3 protein. This table has some 240,000 distinct CDR3 sequences, about 8.5% appearing once. Another study also made use of these data, one on yellow fever vaccine responses in identical twins.

The specimen sequenced was CD8+ T cells sorted from blood. The receptors here all came from a young woman in good health. Each CDR3 is given with its conserved first and last residue. Each record gives: CDR3 protein, CDR3 DNA, V gene, J gene, clone size, D gene. The D gene is left open where the match is weak. The size field is filled for only some rows; it gives once, few, many or a size class.

CDR3: CASSPIAGVDEQYF
DNA: TGTGCCAGCAGTCCCATAGCGGGAGTGGACGAGCAGTACTTC
V: TRBV27
J: TRBJ2-7
size: few
D: TRBD2

CDR3: CATKRVRDLSYNEQFF
DNA: TGTGCCACCAAAAGGGTGCGGGACCTCTCCTACAATGAGCAGTTCTTC
V: TRBV24-1
J: TRBJ2-1
size: few
D: NA

CDR3: CASSRQGWANEQFF
DNA: TGTGCCAGCAGCCGACAGGGTTGGGCGAATGAGCAGTTCTTC
V: TRBV12-3/TRBV12-4
J: TRBJ2-1
size: many
D: TRBD1

CDR3: CSARDRGGTEAFF
DNA: TGCAGTGCAAGGGACCGTGGGGGCACTGAAGCTTTCTTT
V: TRBV20-1
J: TRBJ1-1
size: few
D: NA

CDR3: CASSVGFTGNQPQHF
DNA: TGTGCCAGCAGCGTAGGATTTACAGGGAATCAGCCCCAGCATTTT
V: TRBV9
J: TRBJ1-5
size: few
D: NA

CDR3: CSARVAGSYEQYF
DNA: TGCAGTGCTAGAGTCGCAGGGTCCTACGAGCAGTACTTC
V: TRBV20-1
J: TRBJ2-7
size: many
D: NA

CDR3: CASSSGQGMVGYTF
DNA: TGTGCCAGCAGTTCTGGTCAGGGGATGGTTGGCTACACCTTC
V: TRBV12-3/TRBV12-4
J: TRBJ1-2
size: NA
D: NA

CDR3: CASSLVPQGLETQYF
DNA: TGTGCCAGCAGCTTAGTTCCACAGGGGCTGGAGACCCAGTACTTC
V: TRBV7-9
J: TRBJ2-5
size: NA
D: TRBD1

CDR3: CASSLGTSGGEQFF
DNA: TGTGCTAGCAGCTTAGGGACTAGCGGGGGTGAGCAGTTCTTC
V: TRBV7-7
J: TRBJ2-1
size: NA
D: TRBD2

CDR3: CASSSETSYEQYF
DNA: TGTGCCAGCAGTTCTGAGACTTCCTACGAGCAGTACTTC
V: TRBV27
J: TRBJ2-7
size: few
D: NA

CDR3: CASSGGTGYLSYEQYF
DNA: TGTGCCAGCAGCGGCGGGACAGGGTACTTGTCCTACGAGCAGTACTTC
V: TRBV14
J: TRBJ2-7
size: few
D: TRBD1

CDR3: CSVESGQEYEQYF
DNA: TGCAGCGTTGAGAGTGGACAGGAGTACGAGCAGTACTTC
V: TRBV29-1
J: TRBJ2-7
size: many
D: TRBD1

CDR3: CASSPKRSSYEQYF
DNA: TGTGCCAGCAGCCCCAAGAGGAGCTCCTACGAGCAGTACTTC
V: TRBV12-3/TRBV12-4
J: TRBJ2-7
size: many
D: NA

CDR3: CASSLVQGLGETQYF
DNA: TGTGCCAGCAGCTTGGTACAGGGGTTGGGAGAGACCCAGTACTTC
V: TRBV5-6
J: TRBJ2-5
size: NA
D: TRBD1

CDR3: CSARDLVSTDTQYF
DNA: TGCAGTGCTAGAGACCTAGTTAGCACAGATACGCAGTATTTT
V: TRBV20-1
J: TRBJ2-3
size: NA
D: NA

CDR3: CASSTTGQGSTDTQYF
DNA: TGTGCCAGCAGCACAACGGGACAGGGGAGCACAGATACGCAGTATTTT
V: TRBV7-8
J: TRBJ2-3
size: few
D: TRBD1

CDR3: CASSMAGKITGELFF
DNA: TGTGCCAGTAGTATGGCAGGCAAAATTACCGGGGAGCTGTTTTTT
V: TRBV19
J: TRBJ2-2
size: NA
D: NA

CDR3: CSARGLAENTGELFF
DNA: TGCAGTGCTAGAGGACTAGCGGAGAACACCGGGGAGCTGTTTTTT
V: TRBV20-1
J: TRBJ2-2
size: many
D: TRBD2

CDR3: CASSSRTSWETQYF
DNA: TGTGCCAGCAGCTCGCGGACGTCCTGGGAGACCCAGTACTTC
V: TRBV11-2
J: TRBJ2-5
size: NA
D: NA

CDR3: CASSLESGSPLHF
DNA: TGTGCCAGCAGTTTAGAATCCGGATCACCCCTCCACTTT
V: TRBV12-3/TRBV12-4
J: TRBJ1-6
size: NA
D: NA

CDR3: CATSDRGRSGANVLTF
DNA: TGTGCCACCAGTGACCGGGGCCGTTCTGGGGCCAACGTCCTGACTTTC
V: TRBV24-1
J: TRBJ2-6
size: NA
D: NA

CDR3: CASSILGSSYEQYF
DNA: TGTGCCAGCAGTATCTTAGGAAGCTCCTACGAGCAGTACTTC
V: TRBV27
J: TRBJ2-7
size: many
D: NA

CDR3: CASSPSGVGSYEQYF
DNA: TGTGCCAGCAGCCCGTCGGGAGTCGGCTCCTACGAGCAGTACTTC
V: TRBV7-9
J: TRBJ2-7
size: few
D: NA

CDR3: CASSLPDSGKHNEQFF
DNA: TGTGCCAGCAGCCTCCCCGATAGCGGGAAACACAATGAGCAGTTCTTC
V: TRBV7-9
J: TRBJ2-1
size: few
D: TRBD2

CDR3: CASSPDFAGGYYEQFF
DNA: TGCGCCAGCAGCCCAGACTTTGCGGGAGGGTATTATGAGCAGTTCTTC
V: TRBV4-3
J: TRBJ2-1
size: NA
D: TRBD2

CDR3: CASSPREHNEQFF
DNA: TGTGCCAGCAGCCCGCGGGAGCACAATGAGCAGTTCTTC
V: TRBV6-4
J: TRBJ2-1
size: many
D: TRBD2